The 18 T cell receptor beta chains reported below all come from one sample, sequenced in a study of blood T cell repertoires in COVID-19 (dated by TCRdb to about 2020). The library was generated by the immunoSEQ multiplex PCR assay. The immuneACCESS repertoire file appears here via TCRdb, limited to in-frame rearrangements. These files lack a portion of the clones; in checked studies, under half of the deficit traces to unresolved V genes, and the cause of the others is not known. A total of about 120,000 clones appear in this sample, about 81% of them only once. Of the sample, approximately 7.9% is held by the ten largest clones. Sequenced input: peripheral blood. All receptors derive from a man in his 70s with acute or convalescent COVID-19.

The V and J genes are TRBV5-6 and TRBJ1-2; no clear D. Trimming took off 5 bases at V and 8 bases at J, with 19 bases between the two ends. This CDR3 has 14 residues. The V gene's germline CDR1 is SGHDT and CDR2 YYEEEE. CDR3 region: CASRLNDWSEGYTF. The CDR3 bases are TGTGCCAGCAGGTTGAACGACTGGTCGGAGGGCTACACCTTC.

The chain employs TRBV21-1 and TRBJ1-1; no DNA check was done on the table's D call, TRBD1. TRBV21-1 is a pseudogene segment. This CDR3 is built from 14 residues. Written as DNA, the CDR3 is TGTGCCAGCTCAAGGGGGCAGCTGAACACTGAAGCTTTCTTT. Translating gives CASSRGQLNTEAFF.

This clone was counted a single time. The rearrangement links TRBV5-1 to TRBJ1-4, with a weak D call TRBD1 (6 bases). CDR1 and CDR2 (germline): SGHRS, YFSETQ. This CDR3 spans 16 amino acids. Trimming removed 0 bases at V and 4 bases at J, with 13 bases between. CDR3 in amino acids: CASSLVGGLGNEKLFF. DNA for the CDR3: TGCGCCAGCAGCTTGGTTGGGGGCTTAGGTAATGAAAAACTGTTTTTT.

The chain employs TRBV6-1 and TRBJ1-1; the D gene is possibly TRBD1 (5 bases). The CDR3 sequence is 13 residues long. CDR1 and CDR2 from the germline V gene are MNHNS and SASEGT. V lost 2 bases and J lost 4, with 8 bases in between. The DNA for the CDR3 is TGTGCCAGCAGTGAACAGACAGCCACTGAAGCTTTCTTT. It is translated as CASSEQTATEAFF.

J is TRBJ2-7 and V is TRBV6-5, with D tentatively TRBD2 (6 bases). This CDR3 is built from 14 residues. V lost 2 bases and J lost 7, with 15 bases in between. CDR1 MNHEY and CDR2 SVGAGI come from the germline V gene. The CDR3 region has the DNA TGTGCCAGCAGTTACAGTAGGGGACGGGGGGAGCAGTACTTC. It codes for CASSYSRGRGEQYF.

The chain has TRBV7-2 and TRBJ2-2; 12 nucleotides match TRBD2. This CDR3 spans 18 amino acids. The junction had 6 bases not matched to a gene; V was cut back by 1 base and J by 3 bases. Germline V gene sequence: CDR1 SGHTA, CDR2 FQGNSA. The chain's CDR3 is CASSLGLAGGRHTGELFF. The CDR3 DNA is TGTGCCAGCAGCTTAGGCCTAGCGGGGGGGCGGCACACCGGGGAGCTGTTTTTT.

This CDR3 is CSSERVGAAPNYGYTF. The CDR3 DNA is TGCAGCTCTGAACGGGTGGGGGCAGCCCCTAACTATGGCTACACCTTC. The chain recombines TRBV29-1 with TRBJ1-2; possible D gene TRBD1, 6 bases. Per the germline V gene, CDR1 is SQVTM and CDR2 is ANQGSEA. The CDR3 consists of 16 residues. Trimming left V 8 bases short and J 0 bases short, with 22 bases between.

The chain is built from TRBV28 and TRBJ2-6; TRBD1 agrees at 9 bases. Per the germline V gene, CDR1 is MDHEN and CDR2 is SYDVKM. The V and J ends lost 5 bases and 1 base, in that order; junction bases with no gene match: 9. The length of the CDR3 is 18 residues. This CDR3 is CASSPAGTGMSGANVLTF. In DNA, the CDR3 is TGTGCCAGCAGTCCCGCCGGGACAGGGATGTCTGGGGCCAACGTCCTGACTTTC.

The chain carries TRBV18 and TRBJ2-5; tentatively, D is TRBD1 (7 bases). The ends were cut back, 2 bases at V and 2 bases at J, with 12 bases in the middle. There are 15 residues in the CDR3. Per the germline V gene, CDR1 is KGHSH and CDR2 is LQKENI. For the CDR3, the DNA is TGTGCCAGCTCACCAAATCAGGGGGGTCAAGAGACCCAGTACTTC. Protein: CASSPNQGGQETQYF.

V gene TRBV5-4 combines with J gene TRBJ2-2; TRBD2 is a possible D gene (6 bases). The germline gives CDR1 SGHNT, CDR2 YYREEE (reference sequence). Deletions cut 4 bases from V and 6 bases from J, with 10 bases between. The CDR3 sequence is 13 residues long. CDR3 in DNA: TGTGCCAGCAGCGGCAGGGAGGCCGGGGAGCTGTTTTTT. Its translation: CASSGREAGELFF.

In its sample, this clone was seen once. The gene calls are TRBV3-1 (or the pseudogene TRBV3-2) and TRBJ2-6; 8 bases map to TRBD1. CDR1 and CDR2 from the germline V gene are LGHDT and YNNKEL (reference sequence). The CDR3 length is 18 residues. V lost 4 bases to trimming and J lost 0 bases; unmatched junction nucleotides: 8. For the CDR3, the DNA is TGTGCCAGCAGCCGAAGACAGGGGATAAACTCTGGGGCCAACGTCCTGACTTTC. Encoded protein: CASSRRQGINSGANVLTF.

The gene calls are TRBV5-1 and TRBJ1-6; 8 bases are a match to TRBD1. Germline values: CDR1 SGHRS, CDR2 YFSETQ. This CDR3 region has 16 residues. The V gene end was trimmed by 5 bases and the J gene end by 10 bases; junction bases not matched to a gene: 14. CDR3 sequence reads: CASRTDSTGAKSPLHF. The CDR3 bases are TGCGCCAGCAGGACTGACTCGACAGGGGCAAAATCACCCCTCCACTTT.

This CDR3 reads CASSLGPTIQETQYF. The CDR3 DNA sequence: TGCGCCAGCAGCTTGGGCCCGACTATCCAAGAGACCCAGTACTTC. V is TRBV5-1 and J is TRBJ2-5; maybe TRBD2 (5 bases). Germline V lookup: CDR1 SGHRS, CDR2 YFSETQ. The CDR3 covers 15 residues. V was cut by 0 bases and J by 1 base, with 10 bases left in between.

This clone occurred a few times. In nucleotides, the CDR3 is TGTGCCAGCAGCTTAGGGGTCAGAGGAAAAAACATTCAGTACTTC. It codes for CASSLGVRGKNIQYF. This chain uses TRBV7-2 with TRBJ2-4; unclear D gene. The CDR3 spans 15 residues. CDR1 is SGHTA and CDR2 is FQGNSA in the germline V gene. The ends were cut back, 1 base at V and 4 bases at J, with 11 bases in the middle.

This chain uses TRBV19 with TRBJ2-2, with 9 bases that match TRBD1. This CDR3 is 16 amino acids long. V lost 4 bases and J lost 1; bases outside the gene matches: 4. Germline V CDR1 and CDR2: LNHDA, SQIVND (reference sequence). The CDR3 DNA reads TGTGCCAGTAGTAACAGGGGGCAGTTGAACACCGGGGAGCTGTTTTTT. It is translated as CASSNRGQLNTGELFF.

This clone appeared a single time. The rearrangement links TRBV4-1 to TRBJ1-1; TRBD1 matches 7 bases. Germline V gene data show CDR1 as MGHRA and CDR2 as YSYEKL. The V and J ends lost 4 bases and 3 bases, in that order; junction bases with no gene match: 11. CDR3 length: 16 amino acids. The CDR3 sequence: CASSRSGTAKDTEAFF. DNA of the CDR3: TGCGCCAGCAGCCGTTCCGGGACAGCAAAGGACACTGAAGCTTTCTTT.

The chain recombines TRBV18 with TRBJ1-2; TRBD1 agrees at 12 bases. The CDR3 loop spans 15 amino acids. Looked up from germline, CDR1 is KGHSH and CDR2 is LQKENI. Germline trimming cut 6 bases from V and 3 bases from J; bases unmatched to any gene: 5. CDR3 region: CASSPGQGADYGYTF. Written as DNA, the CDR3 is TGTGCCAGCTCGCCGGGACAGGGGGCGGACTATGGCTACACCTTC.

V is TRBV7-9 and J is TRBJ2-7, with 7 nucleotides matching TRBD1. CDR3 length: 14 amino acids. CDR1 is SEHNR, CDR2 FQNEAQ, per germline (reference sequence). V dropped 6 bases and J dropped 6; count of bases not matched to a gene: 11. The CDR3 DNA follows: TGTGCCAGCAGGTTACAGGGGTTTGTGACCGAGCAGTACTTC. Its translation is CASRLQGFVTEQYF.